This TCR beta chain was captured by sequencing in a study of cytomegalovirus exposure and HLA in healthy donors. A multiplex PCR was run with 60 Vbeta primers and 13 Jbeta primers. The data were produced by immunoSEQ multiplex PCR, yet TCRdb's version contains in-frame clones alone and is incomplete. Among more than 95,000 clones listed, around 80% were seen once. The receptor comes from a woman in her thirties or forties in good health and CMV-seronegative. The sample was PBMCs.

The chain's CDR3 is CASSPGAQTNEKLFF. Written as DNA, the CDR3 is TGTGCCAGCTCACCGGGGGCGCAAACTAATGAAAAACTGTTTTTT. V gene TRBV18 combines with J gene TRBJ1-4; D may be TRBD1 (6 bases). V lost 3 bases and J lost 1, with 9 bases in between. The CDR3 length is 15 residues. Germline assignment: CDR1 KGHSH and CDR2 LQKENI.